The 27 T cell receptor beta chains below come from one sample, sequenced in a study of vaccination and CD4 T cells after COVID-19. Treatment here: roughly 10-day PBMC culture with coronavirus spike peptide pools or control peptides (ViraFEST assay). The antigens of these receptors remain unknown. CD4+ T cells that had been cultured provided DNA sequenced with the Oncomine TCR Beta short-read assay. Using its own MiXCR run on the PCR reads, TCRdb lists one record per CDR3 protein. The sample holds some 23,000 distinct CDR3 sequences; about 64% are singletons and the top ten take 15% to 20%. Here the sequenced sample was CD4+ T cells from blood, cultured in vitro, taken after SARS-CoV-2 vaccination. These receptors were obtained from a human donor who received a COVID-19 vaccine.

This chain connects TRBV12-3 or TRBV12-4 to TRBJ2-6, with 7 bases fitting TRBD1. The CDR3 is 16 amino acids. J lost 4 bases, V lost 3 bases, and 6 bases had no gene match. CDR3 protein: CASSLYRGPGANVLTF. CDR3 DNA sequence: TGTGCCAGCAGTTTGTACAGGGGCCCCGGGGCCAACGTCCTGACTTTC.

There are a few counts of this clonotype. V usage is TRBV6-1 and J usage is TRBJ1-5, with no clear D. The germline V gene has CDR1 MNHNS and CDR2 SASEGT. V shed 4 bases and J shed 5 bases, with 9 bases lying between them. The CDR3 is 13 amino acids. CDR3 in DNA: TGTGCCAGCAGTGCCCGGGAGTATCAGCCCCAGCATTTT. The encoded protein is CASSAREYQPQHF.

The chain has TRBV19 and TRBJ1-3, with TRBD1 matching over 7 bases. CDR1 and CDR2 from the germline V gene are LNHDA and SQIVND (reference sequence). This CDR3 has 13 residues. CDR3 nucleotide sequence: TGTGAAAGGGGGCCCAACTCTGGAAACACCATATATTTT. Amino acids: CERGPNSGNTIYF.

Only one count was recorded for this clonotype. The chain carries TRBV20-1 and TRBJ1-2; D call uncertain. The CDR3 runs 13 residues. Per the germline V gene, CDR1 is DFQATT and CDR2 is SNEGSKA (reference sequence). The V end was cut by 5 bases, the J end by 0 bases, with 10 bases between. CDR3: CSAPGRTNYGYTF. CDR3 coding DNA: TGCAGTGCTCCCGGACGGACTAACTATGGCTACACCTTC.

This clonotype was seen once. The CDR3 loop is CASEWDRGGNSPLHF. For the CDR3, the DNA is TGCGCCAGCGAATGGGACAGGGGGGGGAATTCACCCCTCCACTTT. The J gene is TRBJ1-6, the V gene TRBV23-1, with 11 bases that match TRBD1. TRBV23-1 is noted as an ORF with a role that remains uncertain. This CDR3 has 15 residues. J gave up 7 bases and V 8 bases, and 7 bases lay outside the gene matches.

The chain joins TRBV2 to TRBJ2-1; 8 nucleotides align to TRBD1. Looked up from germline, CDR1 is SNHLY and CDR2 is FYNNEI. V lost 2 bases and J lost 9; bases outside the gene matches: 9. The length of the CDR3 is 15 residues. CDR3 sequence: CASSEQGALGTEQFF. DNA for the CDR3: TGTGCCAGCAGTGAACAGGGGGCATTGGGCACTGAGCAGTTCTTC.

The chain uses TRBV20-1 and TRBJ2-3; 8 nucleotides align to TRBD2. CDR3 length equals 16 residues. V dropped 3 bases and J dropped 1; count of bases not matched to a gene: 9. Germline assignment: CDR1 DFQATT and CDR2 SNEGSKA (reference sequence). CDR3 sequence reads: CSASPISGVGTDTQYF. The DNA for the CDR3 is TGCAGTGCTAGCCCCATTAGCGGGGTGGGCACAGATACGCAGTATTTT.

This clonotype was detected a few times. CDR3 protein: CSASMGVMNTEAFF. The CDR3 region has the DNA TGCAGTGCTAGTATGGGGGTCATGAACACTGAAGCTTTCTTT. V gene TRBV20-1 combines with J gene TRBJ1-1; D perhaps matches TRBD1 (5 bases). The germline gives CDR1 DFQATT, CDR2 SNEGSKA (reference sequence). V was shortened by 3 bases and J by 0 bases, with 11 bases between the two germline ends. The CDR3 runs 14 residues.

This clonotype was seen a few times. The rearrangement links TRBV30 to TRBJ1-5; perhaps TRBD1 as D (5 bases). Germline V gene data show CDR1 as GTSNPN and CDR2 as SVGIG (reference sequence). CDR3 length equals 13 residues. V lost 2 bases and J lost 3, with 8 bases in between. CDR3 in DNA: TGTGCCTGGAGTCAGGGTACCAATCAGCCCCAGCATTTT. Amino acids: CAWSQGTNQPQHF.

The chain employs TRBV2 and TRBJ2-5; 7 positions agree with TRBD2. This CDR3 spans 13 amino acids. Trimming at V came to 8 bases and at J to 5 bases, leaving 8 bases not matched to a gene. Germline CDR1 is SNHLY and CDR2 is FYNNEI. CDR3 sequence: CASGAGTTETQYF. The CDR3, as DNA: TGTGCCAGCGGGGCGGGGACTACCGAGACCCAGTACTTC.

The CDR3 nucleotides read TGCGCCAGCAGCCTAACAGGGGCGCCCCAGCATTTT. Protein sequence: CASSLTGAPQHF. The chain joins TRBV5-1 to TRBJ1-5; 7 positions agree with TRBD1. From germline, CDR1 is SGHRS and CDR2 YFSETQ. The CDR3 consists of 12 residues. Trimming removed 4 bases from V and 9 bases from J; junction bases left unmatched: 4.

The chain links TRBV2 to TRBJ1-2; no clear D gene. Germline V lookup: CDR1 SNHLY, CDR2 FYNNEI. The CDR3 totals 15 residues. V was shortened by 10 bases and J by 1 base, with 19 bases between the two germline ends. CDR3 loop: CATIKDRIFNYGYTF. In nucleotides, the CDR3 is TGTGCCACAATCAAGGACCGAATCTTTAACTATGGCTACACCTTC.

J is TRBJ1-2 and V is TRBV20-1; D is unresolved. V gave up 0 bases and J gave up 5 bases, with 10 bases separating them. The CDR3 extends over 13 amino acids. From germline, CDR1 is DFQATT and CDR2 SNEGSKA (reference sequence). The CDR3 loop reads CSARDSRVYGYTF. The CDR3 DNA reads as TGCAGTGCTAGAGATAGCCGGGTTTATGGCTACACCTTC.

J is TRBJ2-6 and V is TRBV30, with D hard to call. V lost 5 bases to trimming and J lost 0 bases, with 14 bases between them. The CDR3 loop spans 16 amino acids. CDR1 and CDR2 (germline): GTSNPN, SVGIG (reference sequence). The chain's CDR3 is CAWAEGPSSGANVLTF. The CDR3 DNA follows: TGTGCCTGGGCCGAAGGACCCTCCTCTGGGGCCAACGTCCTGACTTTC.

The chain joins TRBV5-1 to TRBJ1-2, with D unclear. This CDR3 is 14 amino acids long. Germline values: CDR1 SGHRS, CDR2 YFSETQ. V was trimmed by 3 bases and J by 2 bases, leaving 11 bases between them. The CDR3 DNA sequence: TGCGCCAGCAGCTCTTCGATGGGGAACTATGGCTACACCTTC. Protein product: CASSSSMGNYGYTF.

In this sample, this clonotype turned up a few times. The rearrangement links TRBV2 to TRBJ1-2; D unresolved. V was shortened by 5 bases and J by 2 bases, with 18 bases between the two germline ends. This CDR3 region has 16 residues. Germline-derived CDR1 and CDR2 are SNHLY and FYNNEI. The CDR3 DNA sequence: TGTGCCAGCAGTATTATCGGAAGCGAGGGAAACTATGGCTACACCTTC. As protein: CASSIIGSEGNYGYTF.

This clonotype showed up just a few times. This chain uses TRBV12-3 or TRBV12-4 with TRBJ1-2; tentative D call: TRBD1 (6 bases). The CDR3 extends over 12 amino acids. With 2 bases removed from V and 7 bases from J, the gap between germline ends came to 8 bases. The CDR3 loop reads CASSLQGIGYTF. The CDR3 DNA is TGTGCCAGCAGTTTACAGGGGATTGGCTACACCTTC.

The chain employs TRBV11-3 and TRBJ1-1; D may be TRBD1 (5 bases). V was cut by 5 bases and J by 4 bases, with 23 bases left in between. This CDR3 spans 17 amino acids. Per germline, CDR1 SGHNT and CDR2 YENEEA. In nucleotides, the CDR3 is TGTGCCAGCAGCCCCCTTGGGGGATGGCTTCGAGGCACTGAAGCTTTCTTT. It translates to CASSPLGGWLRGTEAFF.

The CDR3 nucleotides are TGTGCCATCAGAGCGGGGAATCAGCCCCAGCATTTT. Its protein product is CAIRAGNQPQHF. This chain connects TRBV10-3 to TRBJ1-5; no firm D call. The CDR3 has 12 residues. The V end was cut by 6 bases, the J end by 4 bases, with 7 bases between. CDR1 is ENHRY, CDR2 SYGVKD, per germline.

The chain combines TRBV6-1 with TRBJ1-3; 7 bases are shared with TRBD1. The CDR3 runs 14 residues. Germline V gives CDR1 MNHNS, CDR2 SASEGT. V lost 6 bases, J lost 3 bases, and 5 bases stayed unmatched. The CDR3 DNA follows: TGTGCCAGCAGGTCCACAGGGGTTGGAAACACCATATATTTT. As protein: CASRSTGVGNTIYF.

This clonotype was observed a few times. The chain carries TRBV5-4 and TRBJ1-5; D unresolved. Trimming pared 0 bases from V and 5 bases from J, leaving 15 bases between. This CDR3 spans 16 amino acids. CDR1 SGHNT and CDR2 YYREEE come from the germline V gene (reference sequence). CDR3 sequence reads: CASSLEENPGHQPQHF. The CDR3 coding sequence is TGTGCCAGCAGCTTGGAGGAGAACCCGGGCCATCAGCCCCAGCATTTT.

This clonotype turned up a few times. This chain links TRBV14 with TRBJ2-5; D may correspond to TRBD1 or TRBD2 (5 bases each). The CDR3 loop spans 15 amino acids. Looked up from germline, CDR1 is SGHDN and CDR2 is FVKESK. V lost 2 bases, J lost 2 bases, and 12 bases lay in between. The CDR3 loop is CASSQFRGPQETQYF. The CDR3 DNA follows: TGTGCCAGCAGCCAATTTCGGGGACCTCAAGAGACCCAGTACTTC.

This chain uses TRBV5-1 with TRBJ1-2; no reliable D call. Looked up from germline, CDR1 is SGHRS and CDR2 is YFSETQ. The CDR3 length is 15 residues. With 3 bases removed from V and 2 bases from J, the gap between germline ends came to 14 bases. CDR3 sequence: CASSSSVATNYGYTF. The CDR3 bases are TGCGCCAGCAGCTCAAGCGTCGCAACAAACTATGGCTACACCTTC.

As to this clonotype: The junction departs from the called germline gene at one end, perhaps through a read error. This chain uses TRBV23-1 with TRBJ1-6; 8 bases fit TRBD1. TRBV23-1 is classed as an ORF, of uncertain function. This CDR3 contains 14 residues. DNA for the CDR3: TGTGCCAGCAGGGAAGGACAGGGTTATTCACCCCTCCACTTT. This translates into CASREGQGYSPLHF.

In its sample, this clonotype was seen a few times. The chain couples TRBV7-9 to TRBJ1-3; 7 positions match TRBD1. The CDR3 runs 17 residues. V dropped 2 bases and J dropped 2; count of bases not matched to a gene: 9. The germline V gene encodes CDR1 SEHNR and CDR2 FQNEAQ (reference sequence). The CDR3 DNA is TGTGCCAGCAGCTTATCCCTGGGACAGAAGACTGGAAACACCATATATTTT. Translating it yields CASSLSLGQKTGNTIYF.

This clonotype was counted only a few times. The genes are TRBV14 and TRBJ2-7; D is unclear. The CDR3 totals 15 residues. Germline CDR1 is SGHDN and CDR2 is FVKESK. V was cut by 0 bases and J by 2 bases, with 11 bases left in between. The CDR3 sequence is CASSQDSGTAYEQYF. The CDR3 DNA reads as TGTGCCAGCAGCCAAGATTCGGGTACAGCCTACGAGCAGTACTTC.

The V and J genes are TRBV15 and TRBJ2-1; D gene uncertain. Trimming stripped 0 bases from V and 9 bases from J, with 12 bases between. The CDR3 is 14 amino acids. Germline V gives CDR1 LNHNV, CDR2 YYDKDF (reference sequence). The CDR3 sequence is CATSRDRSGGEQFF. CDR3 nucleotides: TGTGCCACCAGCAGAGATCGATCAGGCGGTGAGCAGTTCTTC.